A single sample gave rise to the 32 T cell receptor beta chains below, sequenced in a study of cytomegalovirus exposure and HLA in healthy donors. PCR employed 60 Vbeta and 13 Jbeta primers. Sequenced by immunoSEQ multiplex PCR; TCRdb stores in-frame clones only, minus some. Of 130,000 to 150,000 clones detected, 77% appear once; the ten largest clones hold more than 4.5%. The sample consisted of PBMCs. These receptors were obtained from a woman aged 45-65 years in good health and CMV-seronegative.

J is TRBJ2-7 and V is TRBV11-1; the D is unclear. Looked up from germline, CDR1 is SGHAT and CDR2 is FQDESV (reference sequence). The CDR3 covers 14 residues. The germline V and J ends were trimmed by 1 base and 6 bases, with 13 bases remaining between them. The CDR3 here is CASSLGRSVGEQYF. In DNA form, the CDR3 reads TGTGCCAGCAGCTTAGGAAGGAGTGTTGGCGAGCAGTACTTC.

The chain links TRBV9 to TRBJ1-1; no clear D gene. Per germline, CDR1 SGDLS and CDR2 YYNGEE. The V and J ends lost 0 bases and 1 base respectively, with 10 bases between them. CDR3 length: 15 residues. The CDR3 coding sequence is TGTGCCAGCAGCGTAGTTCGACAAGAGAACACTGAAGCTTTCTTT. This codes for CASSVVRQENTEAFF.

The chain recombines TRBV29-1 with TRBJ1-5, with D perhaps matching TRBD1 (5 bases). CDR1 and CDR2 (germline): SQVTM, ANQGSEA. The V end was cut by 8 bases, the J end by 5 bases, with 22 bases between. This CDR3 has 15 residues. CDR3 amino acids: CSHLPDTLGHQPQHF. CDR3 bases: TGCAGCCACCTGCCGGACACCCTTGGGCATCAGCCCCAGCATTTT.

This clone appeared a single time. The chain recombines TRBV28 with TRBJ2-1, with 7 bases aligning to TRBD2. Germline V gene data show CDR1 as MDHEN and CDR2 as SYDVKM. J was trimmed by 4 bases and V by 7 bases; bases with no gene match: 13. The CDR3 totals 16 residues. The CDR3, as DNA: TGTGCCAGCAATAGGGGTTTCGGGGGGAATTACAATGAGCAGTTCTTC. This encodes CASNRGFGGNYNEQFF. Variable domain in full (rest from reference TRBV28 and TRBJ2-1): DVKVTQSSRYLVKRTGEKVFLECVQDMDHENMFWYRQDPGLGLRLIYFSYDVKMKEKGDIPEGYSVSREKKERFSLILESASTNQTSMYLCASNRGFGGNYNEQFFGPGTRLTVL.

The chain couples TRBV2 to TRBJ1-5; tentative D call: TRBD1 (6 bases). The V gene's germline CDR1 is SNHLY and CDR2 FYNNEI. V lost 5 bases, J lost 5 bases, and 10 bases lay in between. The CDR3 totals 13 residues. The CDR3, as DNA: TGTGCCAGCAGTTCACAGGGTTATCAGCCCCAGCATTTT. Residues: CASSSQGYQPQHF.

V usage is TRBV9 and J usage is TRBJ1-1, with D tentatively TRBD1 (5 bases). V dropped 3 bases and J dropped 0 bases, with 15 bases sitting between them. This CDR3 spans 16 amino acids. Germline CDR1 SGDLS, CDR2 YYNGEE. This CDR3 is CASSDNLGQLNTEAFF. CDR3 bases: TGTGCCAGCAGCGATAATTTGGGGCAGCTGAACACTGAAGCTTTCTTT.

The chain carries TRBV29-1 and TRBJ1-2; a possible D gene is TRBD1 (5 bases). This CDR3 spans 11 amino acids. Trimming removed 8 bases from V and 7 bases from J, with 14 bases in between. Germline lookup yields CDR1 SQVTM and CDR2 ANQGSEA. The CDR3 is CSPGDGGGYTF. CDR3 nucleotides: TGCAGCCCGGGGGACGGCGGTGGCTACACCTTC.

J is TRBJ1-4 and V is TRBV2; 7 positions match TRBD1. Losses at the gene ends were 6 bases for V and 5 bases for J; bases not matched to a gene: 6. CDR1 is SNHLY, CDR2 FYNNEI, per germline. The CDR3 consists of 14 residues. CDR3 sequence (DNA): TGTGCCAGCAGACCAATGGGACAGAATGAAAAACTGTTTTTT. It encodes CASRPMGQNEKLFF.

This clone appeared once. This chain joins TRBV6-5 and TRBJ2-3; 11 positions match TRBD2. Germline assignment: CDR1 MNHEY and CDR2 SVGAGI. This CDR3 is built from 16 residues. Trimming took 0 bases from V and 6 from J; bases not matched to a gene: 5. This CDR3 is CASSYSKASGGDTQYF. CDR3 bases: TGTGCCAGCAGTTACTCGAAGGCTAGCGGGGGGGATACGCAGTATTTT.

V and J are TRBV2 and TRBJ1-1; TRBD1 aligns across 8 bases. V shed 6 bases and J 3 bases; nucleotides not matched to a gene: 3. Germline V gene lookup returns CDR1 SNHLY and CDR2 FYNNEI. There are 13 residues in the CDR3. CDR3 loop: CASRDREDTEAFF. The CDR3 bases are TGTGCCAGCAGGGACAGGGAGGACACTGAAGCTTTCTTT.

This CDR3 reads CASSLALGVVGNTIYF. DNA for the CDR3: TGTGCCAGCAGCTTAGCGCTCGGGGTAGTTGGAAACACCATATATTTT. J is TRBJ1-3 and V is TRBV7-2, with D unclear. V lost 0 bases and J 3 bases, leaving 12 bases between the germline ends. The CDR3 contains 16 residues. Germline V gene sequence: CDR1 SGHTA, CDR2 FQGNSA.

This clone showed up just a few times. The CDR3 DNA reads as TGTGCCAGTAGTATCAGGGGAAGTACTGAAGCTTTCTTT. Translated: CASSIRGSTEAFF. V and J are TRBV19 and TRBJ1-1, with D maybe TRBD1 (6 bases). The CDR3 contains 13 residues. Per the germline V gene, CDR1 is LNHDA and CDR2 is SQIVND (reference sequence). V gave up 3 bases and J gave up 5 bases, with 10 bases separating them.

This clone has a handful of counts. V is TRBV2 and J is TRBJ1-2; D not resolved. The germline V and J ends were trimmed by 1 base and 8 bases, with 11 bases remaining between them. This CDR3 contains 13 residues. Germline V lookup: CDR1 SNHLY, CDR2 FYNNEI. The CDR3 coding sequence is TGTGCCAGCAGTGAAGTGAGGGTAGGCGGCTACACCTTC. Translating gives CASSEVRVGGYTF.

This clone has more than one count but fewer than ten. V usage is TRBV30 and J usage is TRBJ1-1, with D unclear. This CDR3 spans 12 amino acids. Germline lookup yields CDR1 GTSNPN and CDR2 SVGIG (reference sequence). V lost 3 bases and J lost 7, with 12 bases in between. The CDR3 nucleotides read TGTGCCTGGAGCCCAAGTAGAGGTGAAGCTTTCTTT. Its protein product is CAWSPSRGEAFF.

CDR3 sequence reads: CASSIVFSGNTIYF. CDR3 coding DNA: TGTGCCAGTAGTATCGTCTTCTCTGGAAACACCATATATTTT. J is TRBJ1-3 and V is TRBV19; D is unresolved. The ends were cut back, 3 bases at V and 0 bases at J, with 6 bases in the middle. This CDR3 is built from 14 residues. The germline V gene encodes CDR1 LNHDA and CDR2 SQIVND (reference sequence).

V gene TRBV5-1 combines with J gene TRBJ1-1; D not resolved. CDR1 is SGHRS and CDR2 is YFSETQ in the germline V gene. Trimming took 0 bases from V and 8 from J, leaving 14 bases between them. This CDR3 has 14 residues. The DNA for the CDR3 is TGCGCCAGCAGCTTGGGGGCCTCTTTTGGAGAAGCTTTCTTT. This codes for CASSLGASFGEAFF. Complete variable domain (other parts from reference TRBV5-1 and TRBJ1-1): KAGVTQTPRYLIKTRGQQVTLSCSPISGHRSVSWYQQTPGQGLQFLFEYFSETQRNKGNFPGRFSGRQFSNSRSEMNVSTLELGDSALYLCASSLGASFGEAFFGQGTRLTVV.

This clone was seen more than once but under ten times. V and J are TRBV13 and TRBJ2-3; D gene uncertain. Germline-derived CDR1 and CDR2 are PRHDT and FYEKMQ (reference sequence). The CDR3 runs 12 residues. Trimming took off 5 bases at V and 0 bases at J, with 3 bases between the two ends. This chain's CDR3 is CASSQSTDTQYF. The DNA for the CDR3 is TGTGCCAGCAGCCAAAGCACAGATACGCAGTATTTT.

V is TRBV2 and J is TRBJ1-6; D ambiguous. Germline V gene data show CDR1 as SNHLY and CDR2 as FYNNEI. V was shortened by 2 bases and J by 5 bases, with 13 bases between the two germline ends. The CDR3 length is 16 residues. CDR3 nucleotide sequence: TGTGCCAGCAGTGAAATGGCCACCATTAATAATTCACCCCTCCACTTT. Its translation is CASSEMATINNSPLHF.

CDR3 bases: TGTGCCAGCAGCGAACAGTGGGATAATTCACCCCTCCACTTT. This gives the protein CASSEQWDNSPLHF. V gene TRBV7-9 combines with J gene TRBJ1-6; D remains ambiguous. Germline CDR1 SEHNR, CDR2 FQNEAQ (reference sequence). With 5 bases removed from V and 5 bases from J, the gap between germline ends came to 10 bases. The CDR3 extends over 14 amino acids.

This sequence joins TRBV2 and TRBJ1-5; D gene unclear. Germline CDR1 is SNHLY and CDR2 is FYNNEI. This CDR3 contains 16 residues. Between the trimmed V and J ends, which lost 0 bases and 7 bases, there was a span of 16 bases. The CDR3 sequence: CASSEAHSGSSQPQHF. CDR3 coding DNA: TGTGCCAGCAGTGAAGCGCATTCGGGGAGTAGCCAGCCCCAGCATTTT.

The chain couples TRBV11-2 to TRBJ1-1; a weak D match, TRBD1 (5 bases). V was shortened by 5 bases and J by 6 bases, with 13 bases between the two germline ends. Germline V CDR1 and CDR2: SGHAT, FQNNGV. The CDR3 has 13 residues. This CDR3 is CASSLHQGSEAFF. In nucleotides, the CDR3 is TGTGCCAGCAGCCTACATCAGGGATCTGAAGCTTTCTTT. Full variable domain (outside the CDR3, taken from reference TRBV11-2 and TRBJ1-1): EAGVAQSPRYKIIEKRQSVAFWCNPISGHATLYWYQQILGQGPKLLIQFQNNGVVDDSQLPKDRFSAERLKGVDSTLKIQPAKLEDSAVYLCASSLHQGSEAFFGQGTRLTVV.

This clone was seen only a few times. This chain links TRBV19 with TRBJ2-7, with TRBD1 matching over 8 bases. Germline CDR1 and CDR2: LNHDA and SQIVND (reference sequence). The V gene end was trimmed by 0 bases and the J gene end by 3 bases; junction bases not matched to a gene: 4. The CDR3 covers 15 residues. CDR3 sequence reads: CASSIDSGGSYEQYF. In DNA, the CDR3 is TGTGCCAGTAGTATAGACTCAGGGGGCAGCTACGAGCAGTACTTC.

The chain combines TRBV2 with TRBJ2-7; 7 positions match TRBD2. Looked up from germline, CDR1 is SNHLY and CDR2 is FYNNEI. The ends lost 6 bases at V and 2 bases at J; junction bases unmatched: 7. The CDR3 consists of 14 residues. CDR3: CASRDGGTPYEQYF. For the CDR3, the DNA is TGTGCCAGCAGGGACGGGGGGACTCCCTACGAGCAGTACTTC.

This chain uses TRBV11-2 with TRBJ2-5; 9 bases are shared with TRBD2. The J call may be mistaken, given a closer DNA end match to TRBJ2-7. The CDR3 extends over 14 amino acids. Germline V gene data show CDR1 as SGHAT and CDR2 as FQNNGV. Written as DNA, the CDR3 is TGTGCCAGCACCGTAGCGGGGGTTACCTACGAGCAGTACTTC. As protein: CASTVAGVTYEQYF.

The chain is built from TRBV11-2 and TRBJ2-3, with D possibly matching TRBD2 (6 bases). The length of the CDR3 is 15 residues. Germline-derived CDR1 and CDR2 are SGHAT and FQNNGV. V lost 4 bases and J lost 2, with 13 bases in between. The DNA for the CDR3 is TGTGCCAGCAGCTCCCATCGGGGGTACACAGATACGCAGTATTTT. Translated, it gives CASSSHRGYTDTQYF.

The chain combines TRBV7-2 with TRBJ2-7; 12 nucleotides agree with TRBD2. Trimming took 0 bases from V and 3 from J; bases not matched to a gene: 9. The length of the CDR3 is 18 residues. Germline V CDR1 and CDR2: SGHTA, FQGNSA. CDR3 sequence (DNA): TGTGCCAGCAGCTTAGCGTCTACTAGCGGGGGGACGATCTACGAGCAGTACTTC. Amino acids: CASSLASTSGGTIYEQYF. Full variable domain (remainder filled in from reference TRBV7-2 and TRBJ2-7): GAGVSQSPSNKVTEKGKDVELRCDPISGHTALYWYRQSLGQGLEFLIYFQGNSAPDKSGLPSDRFSAERTGGSVSTLTIQRTQQEDSAVYLCASSLASTSGGTIYEQYFGPGTRLTVT.

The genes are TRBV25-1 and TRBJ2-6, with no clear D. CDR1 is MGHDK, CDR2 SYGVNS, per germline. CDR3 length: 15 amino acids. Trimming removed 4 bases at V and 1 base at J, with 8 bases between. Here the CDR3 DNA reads TGTGCCAGCAGTGTTATCAGGTCTGGGGCCAACGTCCTGACTTTC. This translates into CASSVIRSGANVLTF.

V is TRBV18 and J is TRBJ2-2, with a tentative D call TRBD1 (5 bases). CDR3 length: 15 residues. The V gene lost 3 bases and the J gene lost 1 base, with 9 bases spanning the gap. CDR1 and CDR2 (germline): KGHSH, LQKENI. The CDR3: CASSPTRENTGELFF. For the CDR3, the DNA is TGTGCCAGCTCACCGACCAGGGAGAACACCGGGGAGCTGTTTTTT.

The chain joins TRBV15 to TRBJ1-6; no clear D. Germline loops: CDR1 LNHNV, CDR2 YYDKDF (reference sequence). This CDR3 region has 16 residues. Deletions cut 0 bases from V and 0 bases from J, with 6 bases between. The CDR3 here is CATSRDKSSYNSPLHF. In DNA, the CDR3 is TGTGCCACCAGCAGAGATAAGAGCTCCTATAATTCACCCCTCCACTTT. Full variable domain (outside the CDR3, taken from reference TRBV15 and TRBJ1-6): DAMVIQNPRYQVTQFGKPVTLSCSQTLNHNVMYWYQQKSSQAPKLLFHYYDKDFNNEADTPDNFQSRRPNTSFCFLDIRSPGLGDTAMYLCATSRDKSSYNSPLHFGNGTRLTVT.

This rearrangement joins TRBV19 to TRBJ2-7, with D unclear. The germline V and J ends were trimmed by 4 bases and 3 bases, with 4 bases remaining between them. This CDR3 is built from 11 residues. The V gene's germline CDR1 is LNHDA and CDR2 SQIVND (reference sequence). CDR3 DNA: TGTGCCAGTAGTACCCTCTACGAGCAGTACTTC. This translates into CASSTLYEQYF. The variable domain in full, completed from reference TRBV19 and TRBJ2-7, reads DGGITQSPKYLFRKEGQNVTLSCEQNLNHDAMYWYRQDPGQGLRLIYYSQIVNDFQKGDIAEGYSVSREKKESFPLTVTSAQKNPTAFYLCASSTLYEQYFGPGTRLTVT.

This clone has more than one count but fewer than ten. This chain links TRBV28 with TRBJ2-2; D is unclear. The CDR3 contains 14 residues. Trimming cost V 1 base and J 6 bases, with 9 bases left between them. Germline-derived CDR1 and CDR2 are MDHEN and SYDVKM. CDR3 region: CASSLFRVAGELFF. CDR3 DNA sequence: TGTGCCAGCAGTTTATTCCGGGTGGCCGGGGAGCTGTTTTTT.

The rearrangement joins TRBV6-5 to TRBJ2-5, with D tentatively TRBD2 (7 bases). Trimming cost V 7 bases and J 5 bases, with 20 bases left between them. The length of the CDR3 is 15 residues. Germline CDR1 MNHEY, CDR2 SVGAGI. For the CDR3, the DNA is TGTGCCAGCAAACCTAATTGGGGGGGCGACGAGACCCAGTACTTC. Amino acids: CASKPNWGGDETQYF.